A single sample gave rise to the 22 T cell receptor beta chains below, sequenced in a study of cytomegalovirus exposure and HLA in healthy donors. A multiplex PCR was run with 60 Vbeta primers and 13 Jbeta primers. Here immunoSEQ multiplex PCR was the method, and the copy in TCRdb shows in-frame clones only, minus some. The top ten clones hold 3% to 3.5% of a sample with roughly 69,000 clones, about 70% of them seen once. The sample consisted of PBMCs. Receptors were obtained from a man aged 18 to 35 in good health and CMV-seronegative.

The chain carries TRBV2 and TRBJ1-6; TRBD1 agrees at 11 bases. Trimming at V came to 4 bases and at J to 0 bases, leaving 11 bases not matched to a gene. Germline V gene sequence: CDR1 SNHLY, CDR2 FYNNEI. The CDR3 is 20 residues long. This CDR3 is CASSVPRDRGISSYNSPLHF. The CDR3 DNA follows: TGTGCCAGCAGTGTCCCCCGGGACAGGGGGATCAGCTCCTATAATTCACCCCTCCACTTT.

This clone has a handful of counts. J is TRBJ1-1 and V is TRBV2; a possible D gene is TRBD1 (6 bases). This CDR3 spans 11 amino acids. Trimming took 5 bases from V and 9 from J, leaving 10 bases between them. CDR1 is SNHLY, CDR2 FYNNEI, per germline. CDR3 loop: CASSPGAKAFF. CDR3 in DNA: TGTGCCAGCAGTCCAGGGGCCAAAGCTTTCTTT. Full variable domain (remainder filled in from reference TRBV2 and TRBJ1-1): EPEVTQTPSHQVTQMGQEVILRCVPISNHLYFYWYRQILGQKVEFLVSFYNNEISEKSEIFDDQFSVERPDGSNFTLKIRSTKLEDSAMYFCASSPGAKAFFGQGTRLTVV.

J is TRBJ1-2 and V is TRBV28, with a weak D call TRBD1 (5 bases). Trimming pared 4 bases from V and 5 bases from J, leaving 5 bases between. Germline CDR1 reads MDHEN; CDR2 reads SYDVKM. The CDR3 covers 11 residues. CDR3 sequence reads: CASSSGYGYTF. The CDR3 region has the DNA TGTGCCAGCAGTTCAGGGTATGGCTACACCTTC.

The chain uses TRBV5-1 and TRBJ1-5; 9 nucleotides line up with TRBD1. Germline V gene data show CDR1 as SGHRS and CDR2 as YFSETQ. J lost 7 bases, V lost 4 bases, and 6 bases had no gene match. The CDR3 is 14 residues long. CDR3 DNA: TGCGCCAGCAGCCCGGGGACAGGGCCACAGCCCCAGCATTTT. This encodes CASSPGTGPQPQHF.

CDR3 DNA: TGTGCCAGTAGTATGGGCCGCCGGCCAGATACGCAGTATTTT. Protein product: CASSMGRRPDTQYF. The rearrangement links TRBV19 to TRBJ2-3; D call uncertain. Trimming left V 3 bases short and J 4 bases short, with 11 bases between. Germline V gene data show CDR1 as LNHDA and CDR2 as SQIVND (reference sequence). The CDR3 totals 14 residues.

The rearrangement links TRBV5-1 to TRBJ2-7; perhaps TRBD2 as D (6 bases). CDR1 and CDR2 (germline): SGHRS, YFSETQ. The CDR3 runs to 15 residues. The ends were cut back, 1 base at V and 2 bases at J, with 13 bases in the middle. CDR3 DNA sequence: TGCGCCAGCAGCTTGACTCCGGGGGACCCCTACGAGCAGTACTTC. Translation: CASSLTPGDPYEQYF.

This rearrangement joins TRBV11-2 to TRBJ1-3, with D unresolved. Between the trimmed V and J ends, which lost 0 bases and 3 bases, there was a span of 6 bases. CDR3 size: 14 residues. Germline values: CDR1 SGHAT, CDR2 FQNNGV. CDR3: CASSLDSGGNTIYF. The CDR3 DNA is TGTGCCAGCAGCTTAGATTCCGGTGGAAACACCATATATTTT.

The chain recombines TRBV6-1 with TRBJ2-7; possible D gene TRBD2, 5 bases. V lost 2 bases, J lost 1 base, and 15 bases lay in between. CDR3 length equals 16 residues. CDR1 and CDR2 from the germline V gene are MNHNS and SASEGT. CDR3 DNA: TGTGCCAGCAGTGAACCCGGTAGAGGAGGTTCCTACGAGCAGTACTTC. Its protein is CASSEPGRGGSYEQYF.

The chain combines TRBV4-2 with TRBJ2-1; 10 bases align to TRBD1. Germline trimming cut 2 bases from V and 8 bases from J; bases unmatched to any gene: 9. CDR1 and CDR2 from the germline V gene are LGHNA and YNFKEQ. This CDR3 comprises 16 residues. The CDR3 is CASSQSLRDRGHEQFF. CDR3 nucleotides: TGTGCCAGCAGCCAATCCCTCCGGGACAGGGGCCATGAGCAGTTCTTC.

The rearrangement uses TRBV5-1 and TRBJ2-7; TRBD2 is a possible D gene (5 bases). Germline V gene lookup returns CDR1 SGHRS and CDR2 YFSETQ. V was pared by 4 bases and J by 0 bases, with 14 bases between. The CDR3 has 15 amino acids. CDR3 bases: TGCGCCAGCAGCCCGAGCCTAACTAGCTCCTACGAGCAGTACTTC. Protein: CASSPSLTSSYEQYF.

V usage is TRBV11-3 and J usage is TRBJ2-1; 7 bases are shared with TRBD2. The V gene end was trimmed by 4 bases and the J gene end by 2 bases; junction bases not matched to a gene: 8. The CDR3 is 16 amino acids. Germline V CDR1 and CDR2: SGHNT, YENEEA. CDR3 DNA sequence: TGTGCCAGCAGCTCCCAGGGAGGGAGACCCTACAATGAGCAGTTCTTC. Its translation is CASSSQGGRPYNEQFF.

This clone was detected only once. The chain couples TRBV28 to TRBJ2-1, with a tentative D call TRBD2 (5 bases). The germline V and J ends were trimmed by 3 bases and 1 base, with 10 bases remaining between them. The CDR3 totals 15 residues. The germline gives CDR1 MDHEN, CDR2 SYDVKM. The CDR3 spells CASSFLGGSYNEQFF. Written as DNA, the CDR3 is TGTGCCAGCAGTTTTCTTGGCGGGTCCTACAATGAGCAGTTCTTC.

This clone was seen once. The genes are TRBV10-3 and TRBJ2-3; D is uncertain. Looked up from germline, CDR1 is ENHRY and CDR2 is SYGVKD. This CDR3 comprises 14 residues. V lost 4 bases, J lost 3 bases, and 11 bases lay in between. The CDR3 DNA reads TGTGCCATCAGTGCCGGAGCAGTGACAGATACGCAGTATTTT. It is translated as CAISAGAVTDTQYF.

This clone has a handful of counts. DNA of the CDR3: TGCGCCAGCAGCCAAGTCGGGGCGGGACTTGACTATGGCTACACCTTC. As protein: CASSQVGAGLDYGYTF. This rearrangement joins TRBV4-1 to TRBJ1-2; D may be TRBD1 (5 bases). The CDR3 has 16 residues. V lost 1 base, J lost 3 bases, and 15 bases lay in between. CDR1 and CDR2 (germline): MGHRA, YSYEKL.

The chain has TRBV12-5 and TRBJ2-1, with 8 bases matching TRBD2. V was clipped by 6 bases and J by 6 bases; unmatched bases: 10. Germline values: CDR1 LGHNT, CDR2 FRNRAP. The CDR3 contains 15 residues. The CDR3 DNA reads TGTGCTAGTGGATTATCTAGCGGGCCCATCAATGAGCAGTTCTTC. Protein sequence: CASGLSSGPINEQFF.

With respect to this clone: At one end the junction does not follow the germline gene, possibly because of a read error. In nucleotides, the CDR3 is TGTGCCAGCAGTTGGGGGGAGAACACCGGGGGGCTGTTTTTT. Translated: CASSWGENTGGLFF. This sequence joins TRBV6-5 and TRBJ2-2; D is possibly TRBD2 (6 bases). CDR3 length equals 14 residues. Germline assignment: CDR1 MNHEY and CDR2 SVGAGI.

The J gene is TRBJ2-1, the V gene TRBV19, with 7 nucleotides matching TRBD1. Germline-derived CDR1 and CDR2 are LNHDA and SQIVND (reference sequence). V lost 6 bases and J lost 7; bases outside the gene matches: 3. CDR3 length equals 12 residues. Written as DNA, the CDR3 is TGTGCCAGTAGCTTGGGACAGAATGAGCAGTTCTTC. It yields the protein CASSLGQNEQFF.

This chain connects TRBV19 to TRBJ1-3; 7 bases map to TRBD1. V shed 6 bases, J shed 2 bases, and the junction held 4 bases outside the gene matches. Germline V gene data show CDR1 as LNHDA and CDR2 as SQIVND (reference sequence). The CDR3 extends over 14 amino acids. CDR3 loop: CASSKTGTGNTIYF. In DNA, the CDR3 is TGTGCCAGTAGCAAGACAGGGACTGGAAACACCATATATTTT.

In this sample, this clone turned up once. The chain couples TRBV27 to TRBJ2-3; a weak D match, TRBD1 (6 bases). Trimming removed 5 bases at V and 2 bases at J, with 14 bases between. The CDR3 has 15 residues. Per germline, CDR1 MNHEY and CDR2 SMNVEV (reference sequence). DNA for the CDR3: TGTGCCAGCAGTCCGAGACAGGCATCCACAGATACGCAGTATTTT. Translation gives CASSPRQASTDTQYF.

The chain combines TRBV29-1 with TRBJ2-5; TRBD1 might be the D (8 bases). V lost 2 bases, J lost 8 bases, and 27 bases lay in between. The CDR3 totals 17 residues. CDR1 and CDR2 (germline): SQVTM, ANQGSEA. CDR3 DNA: TGCAGCGTTGAAAGGGGGGGGACAGGTGCTACCGGGGACACCCAGTACTTC. Encoded protein: CSVERGGTGATGDTQYF.

This clone was recorded only once. This chain links TRBV28 with TRBJ2-2; possible D gene TRBD2, 6 bases. V lost 2 bases and J 4 bases, leaving 14 bases between the germline ends. CDR3 length: 16 residues. CDR1 and CDR2 (germline): MDHEN, SYDVKM. CDR3 nucleotides: TGTGCCAGCAGTTTACCCTTCGGGGGACTCACCGGGGAGCTGTTTTTT. Translating gives CASSLPFGGLTGELFF.

The rearrangement joins TRBV6-5 to TRBJ2-7; a weak D match, TRBD2 (6 bases). Germline values: CDR1 MNHEY, CDR2 SVGAGI. Trimming pared 2 bases from V and 6 bases from J, leaving 17 bases between. The CDR3 loop spans 15 amino acids. This chain's CDR3 is CASSYATGLSSEQYF. In DNA, the CDR3 is TGTGCCAGCAGTTACGCTACGGGACTTTCTTCCGAGCAGTACTTC.